A single sample is the source of the 32 T cell receptor beta chains below, sequenced in a study of monozygotic twins with inflammatory bowel disease. With the 5' RACE reads reprocessed, TCRdb shows one record per CDR3 protein and no DNA. The clone table shows about 450,000 distinct CDR3 sequences, with the ten largest holding 2% to 2.5%. The specimen was blood. Receptor source: a human donor with ulcerative colitis or Crohn's disease, or a healthy co-twin of an affected twin (not recorded which).

This chain connects TRBV20-1 to TRBJ1-6; TCRdb reports TRBD1, a call that lacks DNA to check it against. Germline V lookup: CDR1 DFQATT, CDR2 SNEGSKA (reference sequence). The CDR3 has 15 residues. The CDR3: CSARTPEAYNSPLHF.

The chain carries TRBV28 and TRBJ1-3. CDR1 and CDR2 from the germline V gene are MDHEN and SYDVKM. CDR3 size: 18 residues. CDR3 in amino acids: CASRPQSGRLGSGNTIYF.

This rearrangement joins TRBV12-3 or TRBV12-4 to TRBJ2-3; checking the TCRdb D call of TRBD2 is not possible without DNA. The CDR3 is 14 residues long. The CDR3 is CASSPRLGRDTQYF.

The chain employs TRBV13 and TRBJ2-1; TCRdb indicates TRBD1, and absent DNA this call remains unverified. The germline V gene encodes CDR1 PRHDT and CDR2 FYEKMQ (reference sequence). The CDR3 covers 13 residues. This chain's CDR3 is CASSLASRGFKFF.

The chain is built from TRBV18 and TRBJ1-1; as DNA is missing, the TRBD1 call by TCRdb cannot be tested. Looked up from germline, CDR1 is KGHSH and CDR2 is LQKENI. The CDR3 consists of 15 residues. The CDR3 spells CASSLRSGQGTEAFF. The complete variable domain, with remaining parts taken from reference TRBV18 and TRBJ1-1, reads NAGVMQNPRHLVRRRGQEARLRCSPMKGHSHVYWYRQLPEEGLKFMVYLQKENIIDESGMPKERFSAEFPKEGPSILRIQQVVRGDSAAYFCASSLRSGQGTEAFFGQGTRLTVV.

The chain recombines TRBV6-5 with TRBJ1-6; TCRdb reports TRBD1, a call that lacks DNA to check it against. Germline CDR1 reads MNHEY; CDR2 reads SVGAGI. The CDR3 length is 16 residues. CDR3 loop: CASSYREGVYNSPLHF.

The chain is built from TRBV12-3 or TRBV12-4 and TRBJ1-5; with no DNA, the TCRdb D assignment of TRBD1 cannot be verified. The CDR3 sequence is 13 residues long. CDR3 sequence reads: CASSYDGAGPQHF.

The CDR3 spells CASSHGQGTNTEAFF. The gene calls are TRBV7-9 and TRBJ1-1; TCRdb's assignment of TRBD1 cannot be checked, as there is no DNA. The CDR3 runs to 15 residues. Per the germline V gene, CDR1 is SEHNR and CDR2 is FQNEAQ (reference sequence).

This chain uses TRBV6-5 with TRBJ1-1; TCRdb indicates TRBD1, and absent DNA this call remains unverified. The CDR3 is 15 residues long. CDR1 MNHEY and CDR2 SVGAGI come from the germline V gene. The CDR3: CASSYPDRENTEAFF.

The V call is TRBV29-1, the J call TRBJ1-1. The length of the CDR3 is 17 residues. Germline loops: CDR1 SQVTM, CDR2 ANQGSEA. This chain's CDR3 is CSVGVGRAIAENTEAFF.

This chain connects TRBV18 to TRBJ2-5; lacking DNA, the TRBD1 call made by TCRdb goes unchecked. This CDR3 region has 15 residues. Germline-derived CDR1 and CDR2 are KGHSH and LQKENI. The CDR3 is CASSPLQTGKETQYF. Full variable domain (rest looked up from reference TRBV18 and TRBJ2-5): NAGVMQNPRHLVRRRGQEARLRCSPMKGHSHVYWYRQLPEEGLKFMVYLQKENIIDESGMPKERFSAEFPKEGPSILRIQQVVRGDSAAYFCASSPLQTGKETQYFGPGTRLLVL.

J is TRBJ1-1 and V is TRBV11-2; absent DNA, TCRdb's TRBD1 call cannot be checked. The CDR3 consists of 12 residues. Germline V gene lookup returns CDR1 SGHAT and CDR2 FQNNGV. CDR3 protein: CPSTQRGAEAFF.

V and J are TRBV7-2 and TRBJ2-7; no DNA is available, so the TRBD1 call from TCRdb remains unchecked. In germline, CDR1 is SGHTA, CDR2 FQGNSA. This CDR3 comprises 14 residues. The CDR3 spells CASSLRDRGQEQYF. The full variable domain, its missing parts supplied by reference TRBV7-2 and TRBJ2-7, is GAGVSQSPSNKVTEKGKDVELRCDPISGHTALYWYRQSLGQGLEFLIYFQGNSAPDKSGLPSDRFSAERTGGSVSTLTIQRTQQEDSAVYLCASSLRDRGQEQYFGPGTRLTVT.

The chain is built from TRBV9 and TRBJ2-1. Germline CDR1 SGDLS, CDR2 YYNGEE. CDR3 length equals 12 residues. The CDR3 protein is CASSDTSDEQFF.

This chain links TRBV30 with TRBJ2-5; TCRdb reports TRBD1, a call that lacks DNA to check it against. The CDR3 spans 13 residues. From germline, CDR1 is GTSNPN and CDR2 SVGIG (reference sequence). CDR3: CAWGMTVQETQYF.

The V gene is TRBV29-1, the J gene TRBJ2-1. Germline values: CDR1 SQVTM, CDR2 ANQGSEA. The CDR3 covers 14 residues. The CDR3 here is CSVDRGRSYNEQFF.

The rearrangement links TRBV5-1 to TRBJ2-1. The CDR3 is 15 amino acids. CDR1 SGHRS and CDR2 YFSETQ come from the germline V gene. The CDR3 sequence: CASSLALTLGNEQFF.

The chain links TRBV20-1 to TRBJ2-5; no DNA is available, so the TRBD2 call from TCRdb remains unchecked. CDR1 DFQATT and CDR2 SNEGSKA come from the germline V gene (reference sequence). This CDR3 is built from 14 residues. The CDR3 region is CSAKGERFSETQYF.

The chain joins TRBV12-3 or TRBV12-4 to TRBJ2-5. This CDR3 has 13 amino acids. This CDR3 reads CASTKDFIETQYF.

The chain links TRBV18 to TRBJ2-7; TCRdb lists TRBD2, though no DNA is available to test this call. This CDR3 spans 13 amino acids. Germline V gene sequence: CDR1 KGHSH, CDR2 LQKENI. The CDR3 protein is CASSPGTSYEQYF.

The J gene is TRBJ1-4, the V gene TRBV7-2; TCRdb names TRBD1, which stays unverified in the absence of DNA. Germline CDR1 and CDR2: SGHTA and FQGNSA. The CDR3 is 15 amino acids. This CDR3 is CASSLPTGGREKLFF.

V gene TRBV6-1 combines with J gene TRBJ1-6; TCRdb's D gene call, TRBD1, goes unchecked for lack of DNA. Germline lookup yields CDR1 MNHNS and CDR2 SASEGT. The CDR3 is made up of 14 amino acids. The CDR3 is CASSQTGLSSPLHF.

This chain connects TRBV10-3 to TRBJ2-7; absent DNA, TCRdb's TRBD1 call cannot be checked. Germline V gives CDR1 ENHRY, CDR2 SYGVKD. The CDR3 runs 14 residues. CDR3 region: CAISESSGVYEQYF.

The rearrangement joins TRBV7-2 to TRBJ2-1. CDR3 size: 13 residues. The V gene's germline CDR1 is SGHTA and CDR2 FQGNSA. CDR3 amino acids: CASSLGQDPIPFF.

This rearrangement joins TRBV15 to TRBJ2-4; TCRdb proposes TRBD1, but this gene call is untestable without DNA. Germline V gene lookup returns CDR1 LNHNV and CDR2 YYDKDF (reference sequence). The CDR3 has 13 residues. The CDR3 sequence is CATSGGNKNIQYF.

The chain is built from TRBV18 and TRBJ2-2; the D gene TCRdb calls, TRBD2, cannot be checked with no DNA. CDR1 and CDR2 from the germline V gene are KGHSH and LQKENI. This CDR3 region has 17 residues. The chain's CDR3 is CASSPLLAGVGTGELFF.

The chain couples TRBV29-1 to TRBJ2-3; TCRdb reports TRBD1, a call that lacks DNA to check it against. Per germline, CDR1 SQVTM and CDR2 ANQGSEA. This CDR3 is 12 amino acids long. The CDR3 reads CSDPGTGDTQYF.

The chain combines TRBV12-3 or TRBV12-4 with TRBJ2-1; the D call of TRBD2 rests on TCRdb alone, since no DNA is present to check it. This CDR3 has 17 amino acids. The CDR3 loop is CASSLGLAGGLNYEQFF.

The J gene is TRBJ2-3, the V gene TRBV6-1; TCRdb proposes TRBD1, but this gene call is untestable without DNA. From germline, CDR1 is MNHNS and CDR2 SASEGT. The CDR3 is 15 amino acids. CDR3 residues: CASSEGGGGADTQYF.

The chain couples TRBV5-1 to TRBJ1-3; absent DNA, TCRdb's TRBD1 call cannot be checked. The CDR3 is made up of 16 amino acids. Germline values: CDR1 SGHRS, CDR2 YFSETQ. The chain's CDR3 is CASSLFDRDSGNTIYF.

The gene calls are TRBV5-1 and TRBJ1-1; lacking DNA, the TRBD1 call made by TCRdb goes unchecked. The CDR3 runs to 12 residues. Germline CDR1 is SGHRS and CDR2 is YFSETQ. CDR3 protein: CASSSDSFEAFF. Full variable domain (outside the CDR3, taken from reference TRBV5-1 and TRBJ1-1): KAGVTQTPRYLIKTRGQQVTLSCSPISGHRSVSWYQQTPGQGLQFLFEYFSETQRNKGNFPGRFSGRQFSNSRSEMNVSTLELGDSALYLCASSSDSFEAFFGQGTRLTVV.

This CDR3 reads CSAREAGREYEQYF. J is TRBJ2-7 and V is TRBV20-1; the D call from TCRdb, TRBD2, cannot be confirmed without DNA. The CDR3 contains 14 residues. Germline CDR1 DFQATT, CDR2 SNEGSKA (reference sequence).